A selection of T cell receptor beta chains follows, all from one sample in a study of T cells in Graves' hyperthyroidism and ophthalmopathy. TCRdb re-called the multiplex PCR reads through MiXCR, storing one row per CDR3 protein. The sample has a few hundred thousand distinct CDR3 sequences; 22% are singletons. The sequencing sample was made of blood. The receptors shown here come from a woman in her sixties or seventies with Graves' ophthalmopathy. Each CDR3 is given without its conserved first and last residue. D genes are given only for firm matches.

J gene: TRBJ2-3
V gene: TRBV5-6
CDR3 length: 12
D gene: .
CDR3 protein: ASSLISLPDTQY

J gene: TRBJ1-5
V gene: TRBV28
CDR3 length: 12
D gene: .
CDR3 protein: ASSLGFSNQPQH

J gene: TRBJ1-1
V gene: TRBV20-1
CDR3 length: 15
D gene: .
CDR3 protein: SARGPLIGAVRTEAF

J gene: TRBJ2-7
V gene: TRBV7-9
CDR3 length: 14
D gene: TRBD1
CDR3 protein: ASSPNPGQGTYEQY

J gene: TRBJ1-1
V gene: TRBV6-2/TRBV6-3
CDR3 length: 13
D gene: .
CDR3 protein: ASSYSHRPNTEAF

J gene: TRBJ2-1
V gene: TRBV5-1
CDR3 length: 13
D gene: .
CDR3 protein: ASSLDGTTYNEQF

J gene: TRBJ1-6
V gene: TRBV9
CDR3 length: 12
D gene: .
CDR3 protein: ASSVKGVDSPLH

J gene: TRBJ1-1
V gene: TRBV7-9
CDR3 length: 13
D gene: TRBD1
CDR3 protein: ASSWTGYVNTEAF

J gene: TRBJ2-7
V gene: TRBV15
CDR3 length: 10
D gene: TRBD1
CDR3 protein: ATSGTDYEQY

J gene: TRBJ2-7
V gene: TRBV7-9
CDR3 length: 15
D gene: TRBD2
CDR3 protein: ASSLLGGGTIPYEQY

J gene: TRBJ2-3
V gene: TRBV2
CDR3 length: 13
D gene: .
CDR3 protein: ASSEFASRRDTQY

J gene: TRBJ1-2
V gene: TRBV9
CDR3 length: 12
D gene: .
CDR3 protein: ASSVSRANYGYT

J gene: TRBJ2-7
V gene: TRBV5-4
CDR3 length: 13
D gene: TRBD2
CDR3 protein: ASSSGLAGQYEQY

J gene: TRBJ1-5
V gene: TRBV28
CDR3 length: 12
D gene: .
CDR3 protein: ASRGGEGNQPQH

J gene: TRBJ1-5
V gene: TRBV20-1
CDR3 length: 12
D gene: .
CDR3 protein: SARDISGNQPQH

J gene: TRBJ1-2
V gene: TRBV4-2
CDR3 length: 12
D gene: .
CDR3 protein: ASSQEGINYGYT

J gene: TRBJ1-5
V gene: TRBV28
CDR3 length: 14
D gene: .
CDR3 protein: ASKIGGSHSNQPQH

J gene: TRBJ1-2
V gene: TRBV7-9
CDR3 length: 12
D gene: .
CDR3 protein: ASSPRGTLLRYT

J gene: TRBJ2-7
V gene: TRBV28
CDR3 length: 10
D gene: .
CDR3 protein: ASSLYSYEQY

J gene: TRBJ2-7
V gene: TRBV10-3
CDR3 length: 13
D gene: .
CDR3 protein: ASHFKEGRTYEQY

J gene: TRBJ1-2
V gene: TRBV6-1
CDR3 length: 14
D gene: TRBD1
CDR3 protein: ASSDPRTGVFGGYT

J gene: TRBJ2-1
V gene: TRBV7-2
CDR3 length: 16
D gene: TRBD2
CDR3 protein: ASSLFRTSGGVYNEQF

J gene: TRBJ1-1
V gene: TRBV20-1
CDR3 length: 11
D gene: .
CDR3 protein: SASQGSETEAF

J gene: TRBJ2-7
V gene: TRBV7-8
CDR3 length: 12
D gene: TRBD1
CDR3 protein: ASSPDRWRSEQY

J gene: TRBJ2-1
V gene: TRBV7-8
CDR3 length: 14
D gene: .
CDR3 protein: ASSARGRRAHNEQF

J gene: TRBJ2-7
V gene: TRBV29-1
CDR3 length: 12
D gene: TRBD2
CDR3 protein: SVVSGLPPYEQY

J gene: TRBJ1-5
V gene: TRBV7-3
CDR3 length: 13
D gene: TRBD1
CDR3 protein: ASSYPGQGDQPQH

J gene: TRBJ2-5
V gene: TRBV7-2
CDR3 length: 14
D gene: .
CDR3 protein: ASSLVRGKGQETQY

J gene: TRBJ2-1
V gene: TRBV6-6
CDR3 length: 12
D gene: .
CDR3 protein: ASSYYRGSTMEF

J gene: TRBJ1-2
V gene: TRBV6-2/TRBV6-3
CDR3 length: 12
D gene: TRBD1
CDR3 protein: ASDLTGGGYGYT

J gene: TRBJ1-5
V gene: TRBV27
CDR3 length: 14
D gene: TRBD1
CDR3 protein: ASSPLGGQEVQPQH

J gene: TRBJ2-5
V gene: TRBV28
CDR3 length: 14
D gene: .
CDR3 protein: ASTTPGAVYQETQY

J gene: TRBJ1-6
V gene: TRBV7-2
CDR3 length: 13
D gene: .
CDR3 protein: ASNPLAGAQYEQY

J gene: TRBJ2-1
V gene: TRBV19
CDR3 length: 20
D gene: TRBD1
CDR3 protein: ASSTVPGQGAPWTRHGNEQF

J gene: TRBJ2-2
V gene: TRBV11-2
CDR3 length: 12
D gene: .
CDR3 protein: ASSFSGNTGELF

J gene: TRBJ1-1
V gene: TRBV10-3
CDR3 length: 13
D gene: .
CDR3 protein: AISESRGPGTEAF

J gene: TRBJ2-5
V gene: TRBV24-1
CDR3 length: 12
D gene: .
CDR3 protein: ATSDTHSRETQY

J gene: TRBJ1-3
V gene: TRBV29-1
CDR3 length: 12
D gene: .
CDR3 protein: SVTGGLSGNTIY

J gene: TRBJ2-2
V gene: TRBV5-4
CDR3 length: 14
D gene: .
CDR3 protein: ASSLAGGTGSGELF

J gene: TRBJ1-1
V gene: TRBV30
CDR3 length: 10
D gene: .
CDR3 protein: AWSQEDTEAF

J gene: TRBJ2-3
V gene: TRBV12-3/TRBV12-4
CDR3 length: 14
D gene: .
CDR3 protein: ASSFAGTVTTDTQY

J gene: TRBJ2-4
V gene: TRBV5-6
CDR3 length: 16
D gene: .
CDR3 protein: ASSLWMAVPLAKNIQY